This TCR beta chain stems from a study of OX40 agonist ivuxolimab in advanced cancers. Study-level information: Eligibility admitted prior anti-PD-1, anti-PD-L1 or anti-CTLA-4 therapy; roughly 39% had some. Three dose-escalation patients had partial responses: one with hepatocellular carcinoma and two with cutaneous melanoma.

This clone has only a few counts. Its antigen remains unidentified. The method was immunoSEQ multiplex PCR; TCRdb's version includes in-frame clones alone and lacks a portion of them. Found here are around 100,000 clones, 75% to 90% of them singletons; the top ten hold under 0.4%. Findings and caveats of the study: Among some nonresponders, normalized T-cell clonal expansion was also low. There was clonal expansion of CD4+ and CD8+ blood T cells by week 6 at 0.1 to 3.0 mg/kg.

The CDR3 sequence is 14 residues long. Germline assignment: CDR1 PRHDT and CDR2 FYEKMQ (reference sequence). V was pared by 2 bases and J by 8 bases, with 15 bases between. The chain recombines TRBV13 with TRBJ1-2, with D possibly being TRBD1 (5 bases). The sequence derives from an adult with an advanced solid tumor such as melanoma, head and neck, liver or kidney cancer. The source material was CD4+ or CD8+ T cells sorted from blood, sampled in a trial of the OX40 agonist ivuxolimab. This CDR3 is CASSLSPRAHGYTF. The CDR3 coding sequence is TGTGCCAGCAGCTTAAGTCCCAGGGCACACGGCTACACCTTC.